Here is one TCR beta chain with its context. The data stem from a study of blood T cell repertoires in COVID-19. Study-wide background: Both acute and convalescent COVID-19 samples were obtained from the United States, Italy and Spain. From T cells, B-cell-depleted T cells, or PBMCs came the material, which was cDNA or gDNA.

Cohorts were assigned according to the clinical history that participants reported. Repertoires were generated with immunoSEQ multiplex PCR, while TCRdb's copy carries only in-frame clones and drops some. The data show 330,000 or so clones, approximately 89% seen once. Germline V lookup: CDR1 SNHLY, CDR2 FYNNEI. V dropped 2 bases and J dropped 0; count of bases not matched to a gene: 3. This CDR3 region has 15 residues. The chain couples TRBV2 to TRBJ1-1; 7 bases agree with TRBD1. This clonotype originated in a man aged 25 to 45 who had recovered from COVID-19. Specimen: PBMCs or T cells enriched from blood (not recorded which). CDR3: CASSETGEMNTEAFF. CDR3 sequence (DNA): TGTGCCAGCAGTGAAACAGGGGAAATGAACACTGAAGCTTTCTTT. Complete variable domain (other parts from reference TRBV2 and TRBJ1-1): EPEVTQTPSHQVTQMGQEVILRCVPISNHLYFYWYRQILGQKVEFLVSFYNNEISEKSEIFDDQFSVERPDGSNFTLKIRSTKLEDSAMYFCASSETGEMNTEAFFGQGTRLTVV.